This T cell receptor beta chain comes out of a study of CD8+ T cells in alopecia areata. Worth noting for this clone: Its specificity is unknown.

Stated treatment: oral pan-JAK inhibitor, 5-10 mg twice daily. Sampling of alopecia areata patients yielded lesional scalp punch biopsies as well as peripheral blood. Sequencing relied on a cDNA template that was reverse transcribed from extracted RNA. Profiling relied on immunoSEQ multiplex PCR, and the TCRdb table lists in-frame clones only, not all of them. The top ten hold 11% of the sample, which has around 100,000 clones, more than 75% seen once. Notes on the study in general: Researchers report lesional scalp, most notably alopecia totalis/universalis, outstripped normal scalp in clonality. Uncertainty about whether baseline CD8+ expansion is linked to response remains, with one nonresponder.

Germline V gene data show CDR1 as MGHRA and CDR2 as YSYEKL. Trimming left V 1 base short and J 2 bases short, with 12 bases between. This CDR3 is built from 15 residues. The sequence derives from a human donor with alopecia areata. The sequencing here drew on CD8+ T cells sorted from blood, taken at approximately week 34, from a patient treated with tofacitinib. The chain combines TRBV4-1 with TRBJ2-7; D is perhaps TRBD2 (5 bases). The CDR3 DNA is TGCGCCAGCAGCCAAGTCGAGGGTCCTACCTACGAGCAGTACTTC. Translation gives CASSQVEGPTYEQYF.